These 7 T cell receptor beta chains were sequenced from one sample in a study of early T cells in non-severe SARS-CoV-2 infection (dated by TCRdb to about 2021). Libraries were made using 5' RACE. The data were produced on a NextSeq 500. The public sequencing data were trimmed at Q25 with fastp and processed into clonotypes with MiXCR by TCRdb, which kept only in-frame beta chains. For every CDR3 protein sequence, its rows merge into one entry that carries the most common genes and DNA. The sample yields roughly 64,000 distinct CDR3 sequences; roughly 13% were counted once. The leading ten clones occupy 4% to 4.5% of the sample. Material for sequencing was whole blood. The receptors were sampled from an adult who was a healthcare worker with PCR-confirmed SARS-CoV-2 infection or an uninfected control (not recorded which).

This clonotype was detected only a few times. The rearrangement joins TRBV25-1 to TRBJ1-6; D is possibly TRBD1 (5 bases). The CDR3 has 14 residues. V was shortened by 4 bases and J by 7 bases, with 11 bases between the two germline ends. CDR1 MGHDK and CDR2 SYGVNS come from the germline V gene. CDR3 residues: CASSVVDTNSPLHF. The CDR3 region has the DNA TGTGCCAGCAGTGTTGTGGACACGAATTCACCCCTCCACTTT.

This clonotype was counted between two and nine times. This chain links TRBV7-8 with TRBJ1-2, with D possibly TRBD1 on 5 matching bases. The V end was cut by 5 bases, the J end by 3 bases, with 16 bases between. Germline V gene lookup returns CDR1 SGHVS and CDR2 FQNEAQ. The CDR3 covers 15 residues. Written as DNA, the CDR3 is TGTGCCAGCAGCCCAGCGGGGGGAGACCACTATGGCTACACCTTC. This encodes CASSPAGGDHYGYTF.

This clonotype was counted many times. The chain links TRBV5-1 to TRBJ1-6; D is ambiguous. This CDR3 comprises 13 residues. V was cut by 0 bases and J by 4 bases, with 2 bases left in between. Germline CDR1 SGHRS, CDR2 YFSETQ. CDR3 nucleotide sequence: TGCGCCAGCAGCTTGGGATATAATTCACCCCTCCACTTT. It specifies CASSLGYNSPLHF.

Only a few counts were recorded for this clonotype. V and J are TRBV20-1 and TRBJ1-4, with no clear D. The CDR3 runs 12 residues. V lost 3 bases and J 6 bases, leaving 8 bases between the germline ends. Germline values: CDR1 DFQATT, CDR2 SNEGSKA (reference sequence). DNA of the CDR3: TGCAGTGCTAGGCCCCTTGATGAAAAACTGTTTTTT. This codes for CSARPLDEKLFF.

Many counts were recorded for this clonotype. The J gene is TRBJ2-3, the V gene TRBV4-1, with 10 nucleotides matching TRBD2. The CDR3 covers 14 residues. V shed 3 bases, J shed 9 bases, and the junction held 6 bases outside the gene matches. Germline CDR1 is MGHRA and CDR2 is YSYEKL. This CDR3 is CASSQPSGGFTQYF. Here the CDR3 DNA reads TGCGCCAGCAGCCAGCCTAGCGGGGGTTTCACGCAGTATTTT.

There are a few counts of this clonotype. The chain combines TRBV20-1 with TRBJ1-2; 9 nucleotides line up with TRBD1. J lost 2 bases, V lost 6 bases, and 4 bases had no gene match. Per the germline V gene, CDR1 is DFQATT and CDR2 is SNEGSKA (reference sequence). The CDR3 extends over 13 amino acids. The CDR3 DNA reads as TGCAGTGCCAAACAGGGGGCGAACTATGGCTACACCTTC. This encodes CSAKQGANYGYTF.

The sample holds a few counts of this clonotype. The V and J genes are TRBV12-3 or TRBV12-4 and TRBJ2-4; weak D call: TRBD2 (5 bases). The CDR3 consists of 13 residues. The germline V and J ends were trimmed by 6 bases and 8 bases, with 14 bases remaining between them. Here the CDR3 reads CASSLGWGDIQYF. CDR3 DNA sequence: TGTGCCAGCAGCCTAGGGTGGGGAGACATTCAGTACTTC.